The 29 T cell receptor beta chains in this list originate from one sample, sequenced in a study of cytomegalovirus exposure and HLA in healthy donors. PCR employed 60 Vbeta and 13 Jbeta primers. Clones were read by immunoSEQ multiplex PCR, and TCRdb kept only the in-frame ones, dropping some. This sample's table has approximately 92,000 clones. Sequencing input: PBMCs. The receptor source for this set is a woman aged 25 to 39 in good health and CMV-seronegative.

The chain links TRBV30 to TRBJ2-7; 9 nucleotides line up with TRBD1. From germline, CDR1 is GTSNPN and CDR2 SVGIG (reference sequence). Trimming took 2 bases from V and 1 from J; bases not matched to a gene: 12. CDR3 length: 17 amino acids. This chain's CDR3 is CAWSRNSYGTGSYEQYF. CDR3 DNA sequence: TGTGCCTGGAGTCGGAATTCTTACGGGACAGGGTCCTACGAGCAGTACTTC.

The J gene is TRBJ1-1, the V gene TRBV18, with D unclear. Trimming took 1 base from V and 1 from J, leaving 13 bases between them. CDR1 is KGHSH, CDR2 LQKENI, per germline. The CDR3 has 16 amino acids. The CDR3 DNA reads TGTGCCAGCTCACCACTAGGATCGGGATCGAACACTGAAGCTTTCTTT. It is translated as CASSPLGSGSNTEAFF. The full variable domain, its missing parts supplied by reference TRBV18 and TRBJ1-1, is NAGVMQNPRHLVRRRGQEARLRCSPMKGHSHVYWYRQLPEEGLKFMVYLQKENIIDESGMPKERFSAEFPKEGPSILRIQQVVRGDSAAYFCASSPLGSGSNTEAFFGQGTRLTVV.

This chain uses TRBV6-5 with TRBJ2-7; 7 bases are a match to TRBD1. Germline V gives CDR1 MNHEY, CDR2 SVGAGI. The J segment lost 2 bases and the V segment lost 4 bases, leaving 5 bases of the junction unmatched. This CDR3 contains 14 residues. The CDR3 protein is CASSFGTDPYEQYF. The CDR3 region has the DNA TGTGCCAGCAGTTTCGGGACAGATCCCTACGAGCAGTACTTC.

The chain combines TRBV11-2 with TRBJ1-5; no definite D call. The CDR3 covers 15 residues. CDR1 and CDR2 from the germline V gene are SGHAT and FQNNGV. Trimming removed 1 base at V and 3 bases at J, with 10 bases between. The CDR3 protein is CASSLAGEVNQPQHF. Here the CDR3 DNA reads TGTGCCAGCAGCTTAGCCGGGGAGGTCAATCAGCCCCAGCATTTT.

This chain links TRBV7-9 with TRBJ2-1, with 10 bases aligning to TRBD1. Looked up from germline, CDR1 is SEHNR and CDR2 is FQNEAQ (reference sequence). V lost 2 bases and J lost 9; bases outside the gene matches: 4. The CDR3 extends over 14 amino acids. The CDR3 loop reads CASSLPGQGLEQFF. The CDR3 nucleotides read TGTGCCAGCAGCTTACCGGGACAGGGGCTTGAGCAGTTCTTC.

About this clone: At one end the junction does not follow the germline gene, possibly because of a read error. This chain uses TRBV11-2 with TRBJ2-7; possible D gene TRBD1, 6 bases. Germline V lookup: CDR1 SGHAT, CDR2 FQNNGV. The CDR3 sequence is 14 residues long. The CDR3 DNA reads as TGTGCCAGCAGCCCCGGGACATCACCTAGGGCCCTGCACTTC. It specifies CASSPGTSPRALHF.

J is TRBJ2-2 and V is TRBV18; D perhaps matches TRBD2 (6 bases). V lost 6 bases to trimming and J lost 3 bases, with 14 bases between them. The CDR3 consists of 15 residues. Germline V gene lookup returns CDR1 KGHSH and CDR2 LQKENI. The CDR3, as DNA: TGTGCCAGCTCCGGGGAAACGGGAGACACCGGGGAGCTGTTTTTT. Protein sequence: CASSGETGDTGELFF.

The CDR3 nucleotides are TGCGCCAGCAACTTCGACAGGGCTCCTGGAAACACCATATATTTT. It translates to CASNFDRAPGNTIYF. The chain combines TRBV23-1 with TRBJ1-3, with 7 bases that match TRBD1. TRBV23-1 is flagged as an ORF with uncertain function. This CDR3 has 15 residues. The ends lost 7 bases at V and 2 bases at J; junction bases unmatched: 8.

The CDR3 sequence is CASSSGTGPYEQYF. The CDR3 region has the DNA TGTGCCAGCAGCTCCGGGACAGGTCCCTACGAGCAGTACTTC. The chain has TRBV7-3 and TRBJ2-5, with 8 bases fitting TRBD1. The J call is in doubt because the DNA end fits TRBJ2-7 better. Per germline, CDR1 SGHTA and CDR2 FQGTGA. There are 14 residues in the CDR3.

Note on this clone: Other DNA sequences in the same sample also yield this CDR3. The rearrangement joins TRBV5-1 to TRBJ2-2, with 7 bases identical to TRBD1. This CDR3 spans 13 amino acids. Per germline, CDR1 SGHRS and CDR2 YFSETQ. The V segment lost 4 bases and the J segment 5 bases; nucleotides outside the gene matches: 2. The CDR3 DNA follows: TGCGCCAGCAGCCCACAGGGGACCGGGGAGCTGTTTTTT. Amino acids: CASSPQGTGELFF.

This sequence joins TRBV5-6 and TRBJ2-3; 9 bases match TRBD1. CDR1 and CDR2 from the germline V gene are SGHDT and YYEEEE. The CDR3 contains 15 residues. The trim removed 1 base at V and 3 bases at J, leaving 3 bases unmatched. For the CDR3, the DNA is TGTGCCAGCAGCTTGACAGGGGGCGAAACAGATACGCAGTATTTT. Its protein product is CASSLTGGETDTQYF.

The genes are TRBV28 and TRBJ1-1; 7 positions match TRBD1. Unmatched junction bases numbered 5, after V lost 5 bases and J lost 5 bases. CDR3 length: 13 residues. Germline V lookup: CDR1 MDHEN, CDR2 SYDVKM. CDR3: CASSPTGKTEAFF. The CDR3 region has the DNA TGTGCCAGCAGTCCGACAGGGAAGACTGAAGCTTTCTTT. The full variable domain, with the rest looked up from reference TRBV28 and TRBJ1-1, is DVKVTQSSRYLVKRTGEKVFLECVQDMDHENMFWYRQDPGLGLRLIYFSYDVKMKEKGDIPEGYSVSREKKERFSLILESASTNQTSMYLCASSPTGKTEAFFGQGTRLTVV.

This sequence joins TRBV4-1 and TRBJ2-7; tentatively, D is TRBD2 (6 bases). V lost 1 base and J 3 bases, leaving 16 bases between the germline ends. CDR1 is MGHRA, CDR2 YSYEKL, per germline. This CDR3 has 16 residues. DNA of the CDR3: TGCGCCAGCAGCCAAGTCGGCGGGACTGATCTCTACGAGCAGTACTTC. Translated, it gives CASSQVGGTDLYEQYF.

The chain employs TRBV4-2 and TRBJ2-7, with TRBD1 matching over 7 bases. With V trimmed by 5 bases and J by 6 bases, 4 bases remained unmatched. The CDR3 spans 12 residues. From germline, CDR1 is LGHNA and CDR2 YNFKEQ. The CDR3 region is CASSWGTAEQYF. The CDR3 DNA follows: TGTGCCAGCAGCTGGGGGACAGCCGAGCAGTACTTC.

J is TRBJ2-5 and V is TRBV27; D may be TRBD2 (5 bases). V gave up 2 bases and J gave up 5 bases, with 12 bases separating them. The germline CDR1 and CDR2 sequences are MNHEY and SMNVEV (reference sequence). CDR3 length: 14 residues. CDR3 amino acids: CASSLTVALETQYF. CDR3 nucleotides: TGTGCCAGCAGTTTAACAGTAGCGCTTGAGACCCAGTACTTC.

The rearrangement uses TRBV5-1 and TRBJ2-1; TRBD2 is a possible D gene (5 bases). The CDR3 is 17 residues long. Trimming pared 2 bases from V and 5 bases from J, leaving 20 bases between. Germline CDR1 is SGHRS and CDR2 is YFSETQ. This CDR3 is CASSFTQTGIPDNEQFF. The CDR3 DNA is TGCGCCAGCAGCTTTACCCAGACGGGGATACCCGACAATGAGCAGTTCTTC.

The chain joins TRBV6-1 to TRBJ2-1; the D gene is possibly TRBD2 (5 bases). Trimming shortened V by 5 bases and J by 6 bases, and 8 bases separated the two germline ends. CDR3 length equals 12 residues. Per germline, CDR1 MNHNS and CDR2 SASEGT. The chain's CDR3 is CASSRTFNEQFF. The CDR3 nucleotides read TGTGCCAGCAGTAGGACTTTCAATGAGCAGTTCTTC.

V is TRBV13 and J is TRBJ1-1; 9 nucleotides match TRBD1. Germline loops: CDR1 PRHDT, CDR2 FYEKMQ (reference sequence). The CDR3 sequence is 14 residues long. The V gene end was trimmed by 4 bases and the J gene end by 3 bases; junction bases not matched to a gene: 3. The CDR3 bases are TGTGCCAGCAGCTGGCGACAGGGGGACACTGAAGCTTTCTTT. Its translation is CASSWRQGDTEAFF.

V and J are TRBV5-8 and TRBJ1-5, with 8 bases identical to TRBD1. Germline V gene lookup returns CDR1 SGHTS and CDR2 YDEGEE. V was pared by 4 bases and J by 0 bases, with 6 bases of the junction left unmatched. The CDR3 is made up of 16 amino acids. The CDR3 sequence is CASSLRTGNSNQPQHF. The CDR3 nucleotides are TGTGCCAGCAGCCTCCGGACAGGGAATAGCAATCAGCCCCAGCATTTT.

The J gene is TRBJ1-2, the V gene TRBV7-2, with D hard to call. Germline V gene sequence: CDR1 SGHTA, CDR2 FQGNSA. The CDR3 loop spans 13 amino acids. V lost 5 bases and J 3 bases, leaving 10 bases between the germline ends. CDR3 loop: CASSPGPDYGYTF. The CDR3 nucleotides read TGTGCCAGCAGCCCAGGTCCTGACTATGGCTACACCTTC.

This sequence joins TRBV7-2 and TRBJ2-7; D is ambiguous. V was clipped by 3 bases and J by 0 bases, with 9 bases between them. Germline-derived CDR1 and CDR2 are SGHTA and FQGNSA. This CDR3 has 14 amino acids. DNA for the CDR3: TGTGCCAGCAGCTTCACAGTCAGCTCCTACGAGCAGTACTTC. Translated, it gives CASSFTVSSYEQYF.

The chain has TRBV4-1 and TRBJ1-5, with 7 bases that match TRBD1. The germline V gene has CDR1 MGHRA and CDR2 YSYEKL. J lost 6 bases, V lost 1 base, and 6 bases had no gene match. The length of the CDR3 is 15 residues. The DNA for the CDR3 is TGCGCCAGCAGCCAAGGGCCGACAGGGCTTCAGCCCCAGCATTTT. Protein: CASSQGPTGLQPQHF.

The V gene is TRBV6-5, the J gene TRBJ1-5; 9 nucleotides match TRBD1. CDR1 and CDR2 (germline): MNHEY, SVGAGI. V lost 6 bases and J lost 5; bases outside the gene matches: 5. This CDR3 has 14 residues. CDR3 residues: CASREQGAYQPQHF. CDR3 coding DNA: TGTGCCAGCAGAGAACAGGGGGCTTATCAGCCCCAGCATTTT.

CDR3 protein: CASSQDPGQVTGELFF. The CDR3 DNA is TGTGCCAGCAGCCAAGATCCCGGACAGGTCACCGGGGAGCTGTTTTTT. This chain uses TRBV14 with TRBJ2-2; TRBD1 matches 7 bases. The CDR3 is 16 residues long. Germline CDR1 SGHDN, CDR2 FVKESK. J gave up 4 bases and V 0 bases, and 5 bases lay outside the gene matches.

J is TRBJ2-1 and V is TRBV5-6, with D maybe TRBD2 (6 bases). Trimming stripped 3 bases from V and 2 bases from J, with 15 bases between. CDR1 and CDR2 (germline): SGHDT, YYEEEE. The CDR3 is 16 residues long. The CDR3 is CASSSRPGTAYNEQFF. CDR3 nucleotides: TGTGCCAGCAGCTCCAGGCCCGGGACTGCCTACAATGAGCAGTTCTTC.

This chain links TRBV5-1 with TRBJ2-3, with TRBD2 identical over 11 bases. The CDR3 is made up of 15 amino acids. Unmatched junction bases numbered 8, after V lost 5 bases and J lost 6 bases. Germline-derived CDR1 and CDR2 are SGHRS and YFSETQ. The CDR3 here is CASSPTSGSRDTQYF. The CDR3 bases are TGCGCCAGCAGTCCTACTAGCGGGAGTAGGGATACGCAGTATTTT.

The chain has TRBV10-3 and TRBJ2-7; TRBD1 agrees at 7 bases. The germline V gene has CDR1 ENHRY and CDR2 SYGVKD. The junction had 17 bases not matched to a gene; V was cut back by 7 bases and J by 2 bases. There are 17 residues in the CDR3. This chain's CDR3 is CAITGGTTGLRTYEQYF. CDR3 in DNA: TGTGCCATCACCGGTGGAACGACAGGGTTGAGAACCTACGAGCAGTACTTC.

The chain employs TRBV11-3 and TRBJ2-5, with unresolved D. The V end was cut by 4 bases, the J end by 5 bases, with 11 bases between. Germline V gene lookup returns CDR1 SGHNT and CDR2 YENEEA. The CDR3 is made up of 13 amino acids. The CDR3: CASSSTRRETQYF. DNA for the CDR3: TGTGCCAGCAGCTCGACCCGGCGGGAGACCCAGTACTTC.

The rearrangement uses TRBV4-1 and TRBJ2-1, with TRBD1 matching over 7 bases. Germline trimming cut 4 bases from V and 4 bases from J; bases unmatched to any gene: 10. In germline, CDR1 is MGHRA, CDR2 YSYEKL. The CDR3 totals 16 residues. CDR3: CASSPKRGRRYNEQFF. The CDR3 region has the DNA TGCGCCAGCAGCCCTAAAAGGGGGCGCCGGTACAATGAGCAGTTCTTC.